The 3 T cell receptor beta chains reported below all come from one sample, sequenced in a study of cytomegalovirus exposure and HLA in healthy donors. Amplification used 60 Vbeta primers and 13 Jbeta primers. Using immunoSEQ multiplex PCR, the repertoire was profiled, and TCRdb retains in-frame clones only, with some absent. The sample shows roughly 200,000 clones, over 70% of them seen only once. Sequenced input: PBMCs. The receptors here all came from a man aged 35-49 years in good health and CMV-seronegative.

CDR3 loop: CASSTGGESSYEQYF. CDR3 bases: TGTGCCAGCAGCACAGGGGGGGAAAGTTCCTACGAGCAGTACTTC. The chain carries TRBV5-6 and TRBJ2-7, with D possibly matching TRBD1 (8 bases). CDR1 is SGHDT and CDR2 is YYEEEE in the germline V gene. The ends were cut back, 4 bases at V and 1 base at J, with 15 bases in the middle. This CDR3 has 15 residues.

Only one count was recorded for this clone. V gene TRBV27 combines with J gene TRBJ2-1, with 7 bases that match TRBD2. Looked up from germline, CDR1 is MNHEY and CDR2 is SMNVEV (reference sequence). The CDR3 is 14 residues long. J was trimmed by 6 bases and V by 8 bases; bases with no gene match: 10. The DNA for the CDR3 is TGTGCCAGCGGGGTACGGGGGGTCTTCAATGAGCAGTTCTTC. It encodes CASGVRGVFNEQFF.

The V gene is TRBV11-2, the J gene TRBJ2-7, with D possibly matching TRBD1 (6 bases). Germline CDR1 and CDR2: SGHAT and FQNNGV. This CDR3 has 16 amino acids. Trimming took off 4 bases at V and 4 bases at J, with 20 bases between the two ends. CDR3 sequence reads: CASSSGLRTGFYEQYF. The CDR3 coding sequence is TGTGCCAGCAGCTCCGGTCTTAGAACAGGGTTTTACGAGCAGTACTTC.